Sequencing of this T cell receptor (beta chain) was carried out in a study of blood T cell repertoires in COVID-19. Study summary: Spain, Italy and the United States supplied samples that represented acute and convalescent COVID-19. T cells, B-cell-depleted T cells, or PBMCs supplied cDNA or gDNA.

As handled by the study authors: How many nucleated cells were present was estimated from reference gene primer amplification. The protocol was immunoSEQ multiplex PCR, while the TCRdb copy is restricted to in-frame clones and leaves out a portion. V, J and clone size were drawn from that table, and D and trimming were deduced from the DNA. The table includes some 250,000 clones, 65% to 90% detected once. V gave up 4 bases and J gave up 0 bases; unmatched junction bases: 3. This CDR3 has 15 amino acids. Germline lookup yields CDR1 SEHNR and CDR2 FQNEAQ (reference sequence). The receptor was isolated from a man between 25 and 39 years old with active or convalescent COVID-19. The specimen was peripheral blood. The chain links TRBV7-9 to TRBJ1-1; TRBD1 aligns across 9 bases. The CDR3 bases are TGTGCCAGCAGCTCCCGGGACAGGGTGAACACTGAAGCTTTCTTT. Its protein is CASSSRDRVNTEAFF. The variable domain in full, with the rest retrieved from reference TRBV7-9 and TRBJ1-1, is DTGVSQNPRHKITKRGQNVTFRCDPISEHNRLYWYRQTLGQGPEFLTYFQNEAQLEKSRLLSDRFSAERPKGSFSTLEIQRTEQGDSAMYLCASSSRDRVNTEAFFGQGTRLTVV.